The source of this T cell receptor (beta chain) is a study of cytomegalovirus exposure and HLA in healthy donors. The overall study: Around 81% of 300 to 450 genotyped donors fell in the Caucasian-associated ancestry cluster. Broader study findings: Among CMV-associated TCR beta chains, most appeared HLA-restricted in a later analysis.

PCR primers comprised 60 Vbeta and 13 Jbeta primers. Profiled with immunoSEQ multiplex PCR; TCRdb holds only in-frame clones, not every one. In the table there are 150,000 to 200,000 clones, just over 75% of which are singletons. Germline V CDR1 and CDR2: SGHRS, YFSETQ. There are 19 residues in the CDR3. The V and J ends lost 2 bases and 3 bases, in that order; junction bases with no gene match: 18. Note on this clone: Its specificity is unknown.

Source material: PBMCs. This TCR came from a woman aged 40-49 years in good health and CMV-seronegative. The chain couples TRBV5-1 to TRBJ2-3, with 7 bases matching TRBD2. The CDR3 here is CASSLRWRTAGERTDTQYF. The DNA for the CDR3 is TGCGCCAGCAGCTTAAGATGGAGGACCGCGGGAGAAAGGACAGATACGCAGTATTTT. The variable domain in full, with the rest retrieved from reference TRBV5-1 and TRBJ2-3, is KAGVTQTPRYLIKTRGQQVTLSCSPISGHRSVSWYQQTPGQGLQFLFEYFSETQRNKGNFPGRFSGRQFSNSRSEMNVSTLELGDSALYLCASSLRWRTAGERTDTQYFGPGTRLTVL.